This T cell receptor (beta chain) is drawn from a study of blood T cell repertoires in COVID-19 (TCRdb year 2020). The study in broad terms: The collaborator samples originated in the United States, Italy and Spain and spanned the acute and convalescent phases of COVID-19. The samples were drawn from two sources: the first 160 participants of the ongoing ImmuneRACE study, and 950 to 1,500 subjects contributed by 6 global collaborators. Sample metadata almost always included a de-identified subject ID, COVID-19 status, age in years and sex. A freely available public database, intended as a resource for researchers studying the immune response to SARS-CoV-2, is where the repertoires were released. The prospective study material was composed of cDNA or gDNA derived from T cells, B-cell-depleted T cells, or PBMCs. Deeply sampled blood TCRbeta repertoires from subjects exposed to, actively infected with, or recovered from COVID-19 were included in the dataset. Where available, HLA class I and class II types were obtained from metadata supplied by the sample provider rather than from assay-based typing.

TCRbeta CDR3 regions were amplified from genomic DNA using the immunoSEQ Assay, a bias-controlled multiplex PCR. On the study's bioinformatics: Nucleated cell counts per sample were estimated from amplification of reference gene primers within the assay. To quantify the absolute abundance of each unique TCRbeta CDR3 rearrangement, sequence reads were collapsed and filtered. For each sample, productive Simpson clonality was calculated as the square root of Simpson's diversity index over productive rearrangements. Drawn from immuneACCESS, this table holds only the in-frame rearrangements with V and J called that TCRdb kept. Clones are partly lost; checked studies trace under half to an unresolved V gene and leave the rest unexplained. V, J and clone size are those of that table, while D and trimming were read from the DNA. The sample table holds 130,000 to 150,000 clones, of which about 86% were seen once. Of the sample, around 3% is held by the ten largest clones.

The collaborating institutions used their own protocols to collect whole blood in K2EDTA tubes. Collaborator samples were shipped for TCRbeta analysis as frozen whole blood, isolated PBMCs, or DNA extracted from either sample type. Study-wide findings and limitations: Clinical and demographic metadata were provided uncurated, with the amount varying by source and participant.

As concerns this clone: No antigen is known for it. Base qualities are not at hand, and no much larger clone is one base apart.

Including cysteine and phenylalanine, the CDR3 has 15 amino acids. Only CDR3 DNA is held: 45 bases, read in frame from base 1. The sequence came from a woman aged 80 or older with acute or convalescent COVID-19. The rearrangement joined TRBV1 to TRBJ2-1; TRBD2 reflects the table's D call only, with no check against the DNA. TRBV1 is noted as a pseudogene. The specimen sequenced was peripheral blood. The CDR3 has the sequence CTSSQDHSSYNEQFF. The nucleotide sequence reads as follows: TGCACCAGCAGCCAAGATCACTCCTCCTACAATGAGCAGTTCTTC.